A selection of T cell receptor beta chains follows, all from one sample in a study of cytomegalovirus exposure and HLA in healthy donors. Assay used: immunoSEQ multiplex PCR; TCRdb lists only in-frame clones, some missing. In the table there are 85,000 to 130,000 clones, around three quarters of which are singletons. Sample: PBMCs. The source of these receptors is a woman between 18 and 29 years old in good health and CMV-seropositive. The CDR3 runs from the conserved cysteine through the conserved F or W. The D gene is left open where the match is weak. For some rows the clone size is stated as once, few or many, or as a class when expanded; others skip it.

clone_size: few; v_call: TRBV6-4; j_call: TRBJ1-3; d_call: -; cdr3_aa: CASSGPQAASGNTIYF; cdr3_nt: TGTGCCAGCAGTGGCCCCCAGGCCGCCTCTGGAAACACCATATATTTT
clone_size: -; v_call: TRBV28; j_call: TRBJ1-2; d_call: -; cdr3_aa: CASSLFTFRGYGYTF; cdr3_nt: TGTGCCAGCAGTTTATTCACCTTTAGAGGCTATGGCTACACCTTC
clone_size: -; v_call: TRBV9; j_call: TRBJ1-6; d_call: -; cdr3_aa: CASSVGGGPSSPLHF; cdr3_nt: TGTGCCAGCAGCGTAGGTGGGGGCCCGAGTTCACCCCTCCACTTT
clone_size: -; v_call: TRBV7-8; j_call: TRBJ2-1; d_call: TRBD2; cdr3_aa: CASSPRGTSLIGEQFF; cdr3_nt: TGTGCCAGCAGCCCTAGGGGGACTAGTTTAATTGGTGAGCAGTTCTTC
clone_size: -; v_call: TRBV7-2; j_call: TRBJ2-1; d_call: -; cdr3_aa: CASSPINFYNEQFF; cdr3_nt: TGTGCCAGCAGCCCAATCAACTTTTACAATGAGCAGTTCTTC
clone_size: -; v_call: TRBV30; j_call: TRBJ1-1; d_call: TRBD1; cdr3_aa: CAWSVARTGVTEAFF; cdr3_nt: TGTGCCTGGAGTGTGGCCCGGACAGGGGTGACTGAAGCTTTCTTT
clone_size: once; v_call: TRBV27; j_call: TRBJ2-7; d_call: TRBD2; cdr3_aa: CASSFRGSWEGITYEQYF; cdr3_nt: TGTGCCAGCAGTTTTCGGGGCTCTTGGGAGGGAATAACCTACGAGCAGTACTTC
clone_size: once; v_call: TRBV27; j_call: TRBJ1-2; d_call: TRBD1; cdr3_aa: CASRTGGLGYTF; cdr3_nt: TGTGCCAGCAGGACAGGGGGCCTTGGCTACACCTTC
clone_size: -; v_call: TRBV4-1; j_call: TRBJ2-1; d_call: TRBD2; cdr3_aa: CASRREGSYNEQFF; cdr3_nt: TGCGCCAGCAGGCGGGAGGGATCCTACAATGAGCAGTTCTTC
clone_size: -; v_call: TRBV5-1; j_call: TRBJ2-1; d_call: -; cdr3_aa: CASSLSNGIGEQFF; cdr3_nt: TGCGCCAGCAGCTTGTCAAACGGGATCGGTGAGCAGTTCTTC
clone_size: -; v_call: TRBV7-7; j_call: TRBJ2-3; d_call: TRBD2; cdr3_aa: CASSSRLAGRTDTQYF; cdr3_nt: TGTGCTAGCAGCTCTAGACTAGCGGGCCGCACAGATACGCAGTATTTT
clone_size: -; v_call: TRBV30; j_call: TRBJ2-2; d_call: TRBD2; cdr3_aa: CAWRGLAGVFAGELFF; cdr3_nt: TGTGCCTGGAGGGGACTAGCGGGAGTGTTCGCCGGGGAGCTGTTTTTT
clone_size: -; v_call: TRBV6-5; j_call: TRBJ2-7; d_call: TRBD1; cdr3_aa: CASRGTGGKYEQYF; cdr3_nt: TGTGCCAGCAGAGGGACAGGGGGCAAGTACGAGCAGTACTTC
clone_size: -; v_call: TRBV9; j_call: TRBJ2-1; d_call: -; cdr3_aa: CASSDESSYNEQFF; cdr3_nt: TGTGCCAGCAGCGACGAGAGCTCCTACAATGAGCAGTTCTTC
clone_size: -; v_call: TRBV28; j_call: TRBJ2-1; d_call: TRBD2; cdr3_aa: CATLEWGGEQFF; cdr3_nt: TGTGCCACCTTAGAGTGGGGGGGTGAGCAGTTCTTC
clone_size: -; v_call: TRBV27; j_call: TRBJ2-3; d_call: TRBD2; cdr3_aa: CASSPRGLAGGPGRADTQYF; cdr3_nt: TGTGCCAGCAGTCCGAGGGGGCTAGCGGGAGGGCCAGGTCGTGCAGATACGCAGTATTTT
clone_size: few; v_call: TRBV6-4; j_call: TRBJ2-2; d_call: -; cdr3_aa: CASSEMASSAGELFF; cdr3_nt: TGTGCCAGCAGTGAAATGGCTAGCAGTGCCGGGGAGCTGTTTTTT
clone_size: -; v_call: TRBV19; j_call: TRBJ2-2; d_call: TRBD1; cdr3_aa: CASSPRQGGNTGELFF; cdr3_nt: TGTGCCAGTAGTCCTAGACAGGGGGGTAACACCGGGGAGCTGTTTTTT
clone_size: -; v_call: TRBV4-1; j_call: TRBJ2-1; d_call: TRBD2; cdr3_aa: CASSQVAGGPDEQFF; cdr3_nt: TGCGCCAGCAGCCAAGTTGCGGGAGGGCCTGATGAGCAGTTCTTC
clone_size: -; v_call: TRBV6-6; j_call: TRBJ2-1; d_call: TRBD2; cdr3_aa: CASRSLAGAGEQFF; cdr3_nt: TGTGCCAGCAGATCACTAGCGGGAGCGGGGGAGCAGTTCTTC
clone_size: -; v_call: TRBV10-1; j_call: TRBJ1-2; d_call: TRBD1; cdr3_aa: CASSDDRDRDGYTF; cdr3_nt: TGCGCCAGCAGTGACGACCGGGACAGGGACGGCTACACCTTC
clone_size: -; v_call: TRBV5-1; j_call: TRBJ2-3; d_call: TRBD1; cdr3_aa: CASSERTGSTDTQYF; cdr3_nt: TGCGCCAGCAGCGAGCGGACAGGGAGCACAGATACGCAGTATTTT
clone_size: -; v_call: TRBV27; j_call: TRBJ2-2; d_call: TRBD2; cdr3_aa: CASSSTTGTKYTGELFF; cdr3_nt: TGTGCCAGCAGTTCTACAACCGGGACTAAGTACACCGGGGAGCTGTTTTTT
clone_size: -; v_call: TRBV18; j_call: TRBJ2-2; d_call: TRBD2; cdr3_aa: CASSPPASGMTGELFF; cdr3_nt: TGTGCCAGCTCACCACCGGCTAGCGGGATGACCGGGGAGCTGTTTTTT
clone_size: few; v_call: TRBV28; j_call: TRBJ1-1; d_call: -; cdr3_aa: CASRNTGNTEAFF; cdr3_nt: TGTGCCAGCAGAAATACAGGGAACACTGAAGCTTTCTTT
clone_size: -; v_call: TRBV27; j_call: TRBJ2-1; d_call: TRBD2; cdr3_aa: CASSLGLAGPNEQFF; cdr3_nt: TGTGCCAGCAGTTTAGGACTAGCGGGCCCTAATGAGCAGTTCTTC
clone_size: -; v_call: TRBV6-1; j_call: TRBJ1-5; d_call: TRBD1; cdr3_aa: CASGRQGINQPQHF; cdr3_nt: TGTGCCAGCGGAAGACAGGGTATTAATCAGCCCCAGCATTTT
clone_size: -; v_call: TRBV25-1; j_call: TRBJ1-5; d_call: -; cdr3_aa: CASSGDSSFYSNQPQHF; cdr3_nt: TGTGCCAGCAGTGGAGACAGCAGTTTTTATAGCAATCAGCCCCAGCATTTT
clone_size: -; v_call: TRBV5-6; j_call: TRBJ2-6; d_call: TRBD1; cdr3_aa: CASSLGWDRGSSGANVLTF; cdr3_nt: TGTGCCAGCAGCTTGGGGTGGGACAGGGGCTCCTCTGGGGCCAACGTCCTGACTTTC
clone_size: -; v_call: TRBV4-1; j_call: TRBJ2-3; d_call: -; cdr3_aa: CASSQERGRTTDTQYF; cdr3_nt: TGCGCCAGCAGCCAAGAGAGAGGCCGTACTACAGATACGCAGTATTTT